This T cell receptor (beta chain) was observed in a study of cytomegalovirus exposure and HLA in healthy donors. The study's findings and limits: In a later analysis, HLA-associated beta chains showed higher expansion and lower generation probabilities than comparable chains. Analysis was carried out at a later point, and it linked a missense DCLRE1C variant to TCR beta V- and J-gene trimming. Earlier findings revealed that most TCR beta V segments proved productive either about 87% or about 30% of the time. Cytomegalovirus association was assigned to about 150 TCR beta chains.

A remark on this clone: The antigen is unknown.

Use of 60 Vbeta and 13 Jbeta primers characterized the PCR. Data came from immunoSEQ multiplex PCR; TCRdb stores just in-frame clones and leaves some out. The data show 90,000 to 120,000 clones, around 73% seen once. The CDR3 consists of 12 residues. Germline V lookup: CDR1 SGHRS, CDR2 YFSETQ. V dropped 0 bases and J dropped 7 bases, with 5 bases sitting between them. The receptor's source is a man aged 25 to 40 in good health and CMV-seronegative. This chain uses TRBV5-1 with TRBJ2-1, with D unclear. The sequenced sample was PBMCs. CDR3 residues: CASSLAENEQFF. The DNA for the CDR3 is TGCGCCAGCAGCTTGGCCGAGAATGAGCAGTTCTTC.